This is a list of T cell receptor beta chains from one sample in a study of cytomegalovirus exposure and HLA in healthy donors. Sequencing was performed with immunoSEQ multiplex PCR; in TCRdb, only in-frame clones are kept and a portion is missing. Seen here are 110,000 to 150,000 clones, roughly 80% observed once, and the top ten hold 3.5% to 5.5%. The material sequenced was PBMCs. All receptors derive from a woman between 40 and 50 years old in good health and CMV-seropositive. CDR3s include the opening cysteine and the closing phenylalanine or tryptophan. Each record gives: J gene, V gene, D gene, clone size, CDR3 protein, CDR3 DNA. The D gene is left open where the match is weak. Some rows have no size entry. The others give once, few or many, or a class for an expanded clone.

>TRBJ1-1|TRBV28|NA|NA
CASRSTAKNTEAFF
TGTGCCAGCAGGTCGACAGCAAAGAACACTGAAGCTTTCTTT
>TRBJ1-2|TRBV27|NA|NA
CASSFRGNYGYTF
TGTGCCAGCAGTTTCCGGGGGAACTATGGCTACACCTTC
>TRBJ1-1|TRBV29-1|TRBD1|NA
CSAGGQGAMNTEAFF
TGCAGCGCCGGGGGACAGGGGGCGATGAACACTGAAGCTTTCTTT
>TRBJ1-4|TRBV25-1|NA|NA
CASSEYYRPATNEKLFF
TGTGCCAGCAGTGAATATTACAGGCCAGCAACTAATGAAAAACTGTTTTTT
>TRBJ2-7|TRBV28|TRBD1|NA
CASRGQGAHEQYF
TGTGCCAGCAGGGGACAGGGTGCACACGAGCAGTACTTC
>TRBJ2-5|TRBV7-7|NA|NA
CASSLGQQETQYF
TGTGCTAGCAGCCTGGGACAACAAGAGACCCAGTACTTC
>TRBJ1-3|TRBV30|NA|once
CAWKQGNTIYF
TGTGCCTGGAAACAGGGAAACACCATATATTTT
>TRBJ1-1|TRBV9|NA|NA
CASSVSARSSGTEAFF
TGTGCCAGCAGCGTTTCTGCCAGGTCGTCGGGAACTGAAGCTTTCTTT
>TRBJ1-1|TRBV19|TRBD1|NA
CASSTDRDTEAFF
TGTGCCAGTAGTACGGACAGGGACACTGAAGCTTTCTTT
>TRBJ2-1|TRBV7-2|NA|NA
CASSLVALTYNEQFF
TGTGCCAGCAGCTTAGTAGCGCTTACTTACAATGAGCAGTTCTTC
>TRBJ2-7|TRBV28|TRBD2|NA
CASRAPGTSGSYEQYF
TGTGCCAGCAGAGCTCCCGGGACTAGCGGTTCCTACGAGCAGTACTTC
>TRBJ1-6|TRBV7-3|NA|NA
CASRQSGGAGSPLHF
TGTGCCAGCAGGCAAAGTGGGGGCGCGGGTTCACCCCTCCACTTT
>TRBJ2-3|TRBV7-9|NA|NA
CASTPTRTDTQYF
TGTGCCAGCACCCCGACTAGAACAGATACGCAGTATTTT
>TRBJ1-1|TRBV21-1|NA|NA
CASSKGGEGSTEAFF
TGTGCCAGCAGCAAAGGGGGGGAGGGTTCCACTGAAGCTTTCTTT
>TRBJ2-3|TRBV30|NA|once
CAWSVVGFSTDTQYF
TGTGCCTGGAGTGTTGTCGGGTTTAGCACAGATACGCAGTATTTT
>TRBJ2-7|TRBV27|TRBD1|NA
CASLHYLQGVHEQYF
TGTGCCAGCCTGCACTACCTTCAGGGGGTCCACGAGCAGTACTTC
>TRBJ2-5|TRBV7-9|TRBD1|NA
CASSPRTGKETQYF
TGTGCCAGCAGCCCCCGGACAGGGAAAGAGACCCAGTACTTC
>TRBJ2-5|TRBV5-8|NA|NA
CASSFGRSGTQYF
TGTGCCAGCAGCTTTGGTAGATCGGGGACCCAGTACTTC